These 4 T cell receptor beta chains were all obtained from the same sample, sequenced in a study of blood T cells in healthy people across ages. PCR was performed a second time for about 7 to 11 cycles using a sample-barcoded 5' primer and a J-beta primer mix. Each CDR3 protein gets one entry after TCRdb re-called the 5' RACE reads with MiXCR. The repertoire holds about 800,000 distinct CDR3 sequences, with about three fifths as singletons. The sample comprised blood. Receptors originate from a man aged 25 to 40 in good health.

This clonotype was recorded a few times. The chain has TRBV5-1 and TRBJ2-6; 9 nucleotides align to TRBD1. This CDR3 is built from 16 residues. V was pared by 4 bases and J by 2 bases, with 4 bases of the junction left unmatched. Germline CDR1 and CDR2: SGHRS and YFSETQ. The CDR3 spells CASSRTGDTGANVLTF. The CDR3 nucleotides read TGCGCCAGCAGCCGGACAGGGGATACTGGGGCCAACGTCCTGACTTTC.

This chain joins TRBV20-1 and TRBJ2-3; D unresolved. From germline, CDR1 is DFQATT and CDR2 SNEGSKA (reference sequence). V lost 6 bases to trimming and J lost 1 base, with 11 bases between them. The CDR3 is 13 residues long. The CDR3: CSAPPDGTDTQYF. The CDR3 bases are TGCAGTGCGCCTCCTGATGGCACAGATACGCAGTATTTT.

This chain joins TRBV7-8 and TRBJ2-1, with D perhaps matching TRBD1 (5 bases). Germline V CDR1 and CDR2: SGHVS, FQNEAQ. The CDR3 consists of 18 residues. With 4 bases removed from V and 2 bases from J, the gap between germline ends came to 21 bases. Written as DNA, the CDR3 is TGTGCCAGCAGCTCTCCCCTTGGGGCCGACACACCCTACAATGAGCAGTTCTTC. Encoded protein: CASSSPLGADTPYNEQFF.

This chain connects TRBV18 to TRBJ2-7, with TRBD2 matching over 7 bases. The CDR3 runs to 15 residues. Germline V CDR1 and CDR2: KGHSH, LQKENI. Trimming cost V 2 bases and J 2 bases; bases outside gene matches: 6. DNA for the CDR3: TGTGCCAGCTCACCAAGCGGGACTATACCCTACGAGCAGTACTTC. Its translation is CASSPSGTIPYEQYF.